This T cell receptor (beta chain) was obtained from a study of shared clonotypes between healthy human individuals. Germline CDR1 and CDR2: LNHDA and SQIVND (reference sequence). With 8 bases removed from V and 3 bases from J, the gap between germline ends came to 14 bases. CDR3 length: 13 residues. It was across several immunoSEQ plates that each subset's genomic DNA was evenly split. Sequencing used immunoSEQ multiplex PCR; TCRdb keeps in-frame clones, though not all of them. The sample shows 2 million to 2.5 million clones, roughly 93% of them seen only once. The origin of this receptor is a man aged 18 to 29 in good health. Some clones in this sample may be carry-over from other donors' samples. The material sequenced was naive CD4+ T cells from PBMCs. Regarding subset: CD45RA+ positively selected. This sequence joins TRBV19 and TRBJ2-7; tentatively, D is TRBD2 (5 bases). The CDR3 region has the DNA TGTGCCAGTCGAAGGACGGGAAACTACGAGCAGTACTTC. Its protein product is CASRRTGNYEQYF.